This entry lists 4 T cell receptor beta chains sequenced from one sample in a study of blood T cells in healthy people across ages. Through a sample-barcoded 5' primer and a J-beta primer mix, a second PCR was run for about 6 to 12 cycles. TCRdb re-called the 5' RACE reads through MiXCR, storing one row per CDR3 protein. The sample lists roughly 800,000 distinct CDR3 sequences, 58% seen once, with over 20% in the top ten. The material sequenced was blood. The receptors come from a man aged 25-40 years in good health.

This clonotype occurred once. V gene TRBV9 combines with J gene TRBJ2-5; the match to TRBD2 covers 11 bases. Germline CDR1 reads SGDLS; CDR2 reads YYNGEE. Losses at the gene ends were 2 bases for V and 11 bases for J; bases not matched to a gene: 11. The CDR3 consists of 15 residues. The CDR3 here is CASSVDGTSGNEQYF. The CDR3 region has the DNA TGTGCCAGCAGCGTGGACGGGACTAGCGGAAATGAGCAGTACTTC.

This clonotype was seen more than once but under ten times. The chain is built from TRBV5-1 and TRBJ2-5; possible D gene TRBD1, 6 bases. Germline V gives CDR1 SGHRS, CDR2 YFSETQ. V was trimmed by 3 bases and J by 5 bases, leaving 14 bases between them. The CDR3 extends over 14 amino acids. CDR3 nucleotides: TGCGCCAGCAGCTCGAACAGGGACACGGAGACCCAGTACTTC. Its protein product is CASSSNRDTETQYF.

This clonotype was detected only a few times. V and J are TRBV5-1 and TRBJ1-2, with D hard to call. CDR3 size: 11 residues. Looked up from germline, CDR1 is SGHRS and CDR2 is YFSETQ. Between the trimmed V and J ends, which lost 0 bases and 8 bases, there was a span of 5 bases. CDR3 amino acids: CASSLENGYTF. CDR3 bases: TGCGCCAGCAGCTTGGAGAACGGCTACACCTTC.

This clonotype was recorded a few times. The rearrangement joins TRBV20-1 to TRBJ1-5; no reliable D call. Germline CDR1 is DFQATT and CDR2 is SNEGSKA (reference sequence). This CDR3 spans 13 amino acids. Trimming stripped 6 bases from V and 5 bases from J, with 14 bases between. This chain's CDR3 is CSAARGWDQPQHF. The CDR3 bases are TGCAGTGCGGCACGCGGCTGGGATCAGCCCCAGCATTTT.